These T cell receptor beta chains were read from a single sample in a study of blood T cell repertoires in COVID-19. Here immunoSEQ multiplex PCR was the method, and the copy in TCRdb shows in-frame clones only, minus some. Among about 330,000 clones listed, over 75% were seen once. Sequenced input: peripheral blood. These receptors originate from a woman in her forties or fifties with active or convalescent COVID-19. CDR3s include the opening cysteine and the closing phenylalanine or tryptophan. A D gene is named only where the DNA matches it firmly. For some rows the clone size is stated as once, few or many, or as a class when expanded; others skip it.

D	V	size	J	DNA	CDR3
TRBD2	TRBV28	NA	TRBJ2-7	TGTGCCAGCAGCCGGGGGGGCGCGGCCTCCTACGAGCAGTACTTC	CASSRGGAASYEQYF
TRBD1	TRBV25-1	NA	TRBJ1-2	TGTGCCAGCAGTGGGGGACAGGCCGTAAATGGCTACACCTTC	CASSGGQAVNGYTF
NA	TRBV5-1	NA	TRBJ1-4	TGCGCCAGCAGCTTGGTGGGGGCCCCCTATGCAACTAATGAAAAACTGTTTTTT	CASSLVGAPYATNEKLFF
TRBD1	TRBV5-4	NA	TRBJ1-3	TGTGCCAGCAGCTTCGGGGGGAGACAGGGGAGAAACACCATATATTTT	CASSFGGRQGRNTIYF
NA	TRBV7-6	NA	TRBJ2-7	TGTGCCAGCAGCTCCGGGTGGAGCTCCTACGAGCAGTACTTC	CASSSGWSSYEQYF
TRBD1	TRBV7-2	NA	TRBJ2-2	TGTGCCAGCAGCTTCAGACAGGGTGGGAACACCGGGGAGCTGTTTTTT	CASSFRQGGNTGELFF
NA	TRBV7-2	NA	TRBJ2-1	TGTGCCAGCAGCTTAACCCCAGGGGGGAGCAATGAGCAGTTCTTC	CASSLTPGGSNEQFF
NA	TRBV28	NA	TRBJ2-7	TGTGCCAGCAGTTTAGCCGGTTTCTCCTACGAGCAGTACTTC	CASSLAGFSYEQYF
TRBD1	TRBV4-3	NA	TRBJ1-4	TGCGCCAGCAGCCAAGAGGGACAGGGGGAGGAAAAACTGTTTTTT	CASSQEGQGEEKLFF
TRBD2	TRBV3-1/TRBV3-2	NA	TRBJ2-7	TGTGCCAGCAGCCAGTTAGCGGGACTCTACGAGCAGTACTTC	CASSQLAGLYEQYF
NA	TRBV23-1	NA	TRBJ1-3	TGCGCCAGCAGTCCTCGGCATCCGGGATCCTTAGCTGGAAACACCATATATTTT	CASSPRHPGSLAGNTIYF
NA	TRBV4-3	few	TRBJ1-4	TGCGCCAGCAGCCAACCCCGGGGTACGGGTGAAAAACTGTTTTTT	CASSQPRGTGEKLFF
NA	TRBV28	NA	TRBJ2-7	TGTGCCAGCAGTCCTTCACAGGGCAGAGCCCCCTACGAGCAGTACTTC	CASSPSQGRAPYEQYF
NA	TRBV5-4	NA	TRBJ2-3	TGTGCCAGCAGCTGGGGGGGCGGCACAGATACGCAGTATTTT	CASSWGGGTDTQYF
NA	TRBV5-6	NA	TRBJ1-5	TGTGCCAGCACCTCCGGGAGAGGCAATCAGCCCCAGCATTTT	CASTSGRGNQPQHF
NA	TRBV30	NA	TRBJ2-7	TGTGCCTGGAGTGTATGGGCCAACGAGCAGTACTTC	CAWSVWANEQYF
NA	TRBV20-1	NA	TRBJ2-5	TGCAGTGCTAGGGCCCAAGAGACCCAGTACTTC	CSARAQETQYF
NA	TRBV24-1	once	TRBJ2-2	TGTGCCACCAGTGATTTGCGGCGGGGGAACACCGGGGAGCTGTTTTTT	CATSDLRRGNTGELFF
NA	TRBV11-2	NA	TRBJ2-5	TGTGCCAGCAGCCAACAAGAGACCCAGTACTTC	CASSQQETQYF
TRBD1	TRBV4-3	NA	TRBJ2-6	TGCGCCAGCAGCCCGGGCGGGTTTGGACGGACAGGGGTCACTGGGGCCAACGTCCTGACTTTC	CASSPGGFGRTGVTGANVLTF
NA	TRBV18	NA	TRBJ1-2	TGTGCCAGCTCACCAGCAGGGTTCAACTATGGCTACACCTTC	CASSPAGFNYGYTF
NA	TRBV11-3	NA	TRBJ1-1	TGTGCCAGCAGCTTAACAGGTCTGGAGACTGAAGCTTTCTTT	CASSLTGLETEAFF